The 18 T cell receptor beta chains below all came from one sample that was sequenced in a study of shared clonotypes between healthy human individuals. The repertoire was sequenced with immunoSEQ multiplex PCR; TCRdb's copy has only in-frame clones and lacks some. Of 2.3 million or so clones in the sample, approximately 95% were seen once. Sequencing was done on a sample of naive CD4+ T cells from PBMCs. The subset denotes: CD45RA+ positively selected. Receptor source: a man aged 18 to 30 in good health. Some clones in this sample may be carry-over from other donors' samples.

CDR3 DNA: TGTGCCAGCAGTCCCTCAAGCGGGAGAGACTACGAGCAGTACTTC. Translation gives CASSPSSGRDYEQYF. The V and J genes are TRBV27 and TRBJ2-7, with 8 bases matching TRBD2. Germline-derived CDR1 and CDR2 are MNHEY and SMNVEV (reference sequence). The CDR3 has 15 amino acids. Trimming cost V 5 bases and J 3 bases; bases outside gene matches: 9.

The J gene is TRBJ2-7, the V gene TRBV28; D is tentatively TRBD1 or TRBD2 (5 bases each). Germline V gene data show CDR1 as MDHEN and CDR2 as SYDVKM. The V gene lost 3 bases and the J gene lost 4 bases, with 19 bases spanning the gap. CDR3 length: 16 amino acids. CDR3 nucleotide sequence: TGTGCCAGCAGTTTCGCTCGCCCGGGGACGCCTTACGAGCAGTACTTC. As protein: CASSFARPGTPYEQYF.

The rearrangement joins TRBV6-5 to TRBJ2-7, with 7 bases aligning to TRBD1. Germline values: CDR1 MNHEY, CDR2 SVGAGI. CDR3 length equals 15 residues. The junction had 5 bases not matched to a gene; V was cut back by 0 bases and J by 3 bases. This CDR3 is CASSYSWDRVYEQYF. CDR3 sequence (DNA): TGTGCCAGCAGTTACTCCTGGGACAGAGTCTACGAGCAGTACTTC.

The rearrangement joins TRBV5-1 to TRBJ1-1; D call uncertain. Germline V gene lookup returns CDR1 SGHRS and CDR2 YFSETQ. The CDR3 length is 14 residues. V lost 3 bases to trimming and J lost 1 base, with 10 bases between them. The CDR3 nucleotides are TGCGCCAGCAGCTCGCGGGTGGGGAACACTGAAGCTTTCTTT. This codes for CASSSRVGNTEAFF.

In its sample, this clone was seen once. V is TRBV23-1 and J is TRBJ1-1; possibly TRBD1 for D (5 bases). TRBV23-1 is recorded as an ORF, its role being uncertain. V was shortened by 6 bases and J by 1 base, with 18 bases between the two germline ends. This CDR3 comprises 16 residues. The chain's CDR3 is CASSRDQGIGNTEAFF. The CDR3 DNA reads TGCGCCAGCAGCCGCGACCAGGGTATTGGGAACACTGAAGCTTTCTTT.

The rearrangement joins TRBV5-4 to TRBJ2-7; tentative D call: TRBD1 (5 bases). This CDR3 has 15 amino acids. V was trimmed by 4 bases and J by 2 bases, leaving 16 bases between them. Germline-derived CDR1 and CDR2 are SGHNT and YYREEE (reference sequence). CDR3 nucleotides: TGTGCCAGCAGCCGAGCGACAGACAAGCCCTACGAGCAGTACTTC. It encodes CASSRATDKPYEQYF.

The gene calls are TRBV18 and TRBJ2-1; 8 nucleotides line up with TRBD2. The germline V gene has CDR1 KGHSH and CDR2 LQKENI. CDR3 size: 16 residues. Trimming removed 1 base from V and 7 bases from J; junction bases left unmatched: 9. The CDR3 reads CASSPLTRGGVNEQFF. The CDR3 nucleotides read TGTGCCAGCTCACCACTAACCCGGGGGGGGGTTAATGAGCAGTTCTTC.

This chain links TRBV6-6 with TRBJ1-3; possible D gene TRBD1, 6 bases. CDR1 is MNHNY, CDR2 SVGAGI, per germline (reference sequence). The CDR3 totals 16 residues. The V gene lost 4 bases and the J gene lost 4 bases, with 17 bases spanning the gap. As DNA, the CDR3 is TGTGCCAGCAGTTTTGCCCTAACAGGGTCAGGAAACACCATATATTTT. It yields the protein CASSFALTGSGNTIYF.

CDR3 residues: CASSIHSGNTGELFF. In nucleotides, the CDR3 is TGTGCCAGTAGTATTCACTCTGGGAACACCGGGGAGCTGTTTTTT. The chain recombines TRBV19 with TRBJ2-2, with unresolved D. Germline V lookup: CDR1 LNHDA, CDR2 SQIVND (reference sequence). V was trimmed by 3 bases and J by 1 base, leaving 9 bases between them. The length of the CDR3 is 15 residues.

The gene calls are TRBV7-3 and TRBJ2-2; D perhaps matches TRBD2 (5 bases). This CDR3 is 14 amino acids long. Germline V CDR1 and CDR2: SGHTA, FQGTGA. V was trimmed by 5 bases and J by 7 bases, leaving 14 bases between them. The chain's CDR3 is CASSRTGPSGELFF. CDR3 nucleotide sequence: TGTGCCAGCAGCCGGACTGGACCAAGCGGGGAGCTGTTTTTT.

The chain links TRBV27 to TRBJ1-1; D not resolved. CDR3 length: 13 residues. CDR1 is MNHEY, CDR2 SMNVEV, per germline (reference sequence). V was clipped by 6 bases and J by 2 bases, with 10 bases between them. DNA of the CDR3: TGTGCCAGCAGATCAGGATCCAACACTGAAGCTTTCTTT. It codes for CASRSGSNTEAFF.

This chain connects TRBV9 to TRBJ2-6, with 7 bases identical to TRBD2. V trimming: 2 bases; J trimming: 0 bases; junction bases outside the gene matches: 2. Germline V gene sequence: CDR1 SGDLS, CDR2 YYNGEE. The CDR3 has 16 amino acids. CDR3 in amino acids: CASSVRGDSGANVLTF. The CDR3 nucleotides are TGTGCCAGCAGCGTCCGGGGGGACTCTGGGGCCAACGTCCTGACTTTC.

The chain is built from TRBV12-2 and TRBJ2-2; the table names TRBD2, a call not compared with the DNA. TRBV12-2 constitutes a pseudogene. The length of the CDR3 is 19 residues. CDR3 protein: CASLKGGSGSLPRTGELFF. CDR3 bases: TGTGCAAGTCTCAAAGGGGGGAGCGGGAGTCTCCCCCGCACCGGGGAGCTGTTTTTT.

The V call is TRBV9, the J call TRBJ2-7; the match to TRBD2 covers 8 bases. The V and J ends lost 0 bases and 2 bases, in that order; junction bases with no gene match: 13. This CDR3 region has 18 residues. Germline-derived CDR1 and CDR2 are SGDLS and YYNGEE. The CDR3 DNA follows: TGTGCCAGCAGCGTAGATCCTAGCGGGCTCCCACGGGCCTACGAGCAGTACTTC. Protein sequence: CASSVDPSGLPRAYEQYF.

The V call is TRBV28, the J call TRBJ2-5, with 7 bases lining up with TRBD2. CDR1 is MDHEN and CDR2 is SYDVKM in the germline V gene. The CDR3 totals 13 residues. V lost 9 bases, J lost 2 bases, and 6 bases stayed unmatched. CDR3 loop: CASNLGLQETQYF. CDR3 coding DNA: TGTGCCAGTAACCTGGGACTACAAGAGACCCAGTACTTC.

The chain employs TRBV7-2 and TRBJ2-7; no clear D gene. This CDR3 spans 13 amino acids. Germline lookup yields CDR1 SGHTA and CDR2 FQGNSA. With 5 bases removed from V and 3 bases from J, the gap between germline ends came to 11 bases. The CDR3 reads CASSHQILYEQYF. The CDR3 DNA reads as TGTGCCAGCAGCCACCAAATCCTCTACGAGCAGTACTTC. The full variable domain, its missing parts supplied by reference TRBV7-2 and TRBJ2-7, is GAGVSQSPSNKVTEKGKDVELRCDPISGHTALYWYRQSLGQGLEFLIYFQGNSAPDKSGLPSDRFSAERTGGSVSTLTIQRTQQEDSAVYLCASSHQILYEQYFGPGTRLTVT.

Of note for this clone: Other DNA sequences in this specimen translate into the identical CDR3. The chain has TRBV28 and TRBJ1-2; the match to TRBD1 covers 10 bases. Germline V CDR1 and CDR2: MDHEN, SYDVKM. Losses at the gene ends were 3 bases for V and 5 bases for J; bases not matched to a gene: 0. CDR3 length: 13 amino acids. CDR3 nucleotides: TGTGCCAGCAGTTTGGACAGGGGGTATGGCTACACCTTC. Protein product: CASSLDRGYGYTF.

The CDR3 bases are TGTGCCAGCAGCTGGGGCTTAAGTCAAGAGACCCAGTACTTC. Its translation is CASSWGLSQETQYF. The chain is built from TRBV13 and TRBJ2-5, with a weak D call TRBD1 (5 bases). The CDR3 totals 14 residues. V lost 4 bases and J lost 2, with 11 bases in between. CDR1 is PRHDT, CDR2 FYEKMQ, per germline (reference sequence).